Listed below are T cell receptor beta chains from one sample, sequenced in a study of CD8 T cells in Susac syndrome. TCRdb independently ran MiXCR on the immunoSEQ multiplex PCR reads; one entry per CDR3 protein. The table has about 64,000 distinct CDR3 sequences, approximately 94% seen once. The sample was CD8+ T cells from PBMCs. The receptor source for this set is a human donor with multiple sclerosis. Both conserved end residues are part of each CDR3. A D gene is named only where the DNA matches it firmly. A row's size may be missing; if present it is once, few, many or a size class.

clone_size	cdr3_length	v_call	j_call	d_call	cdr3_nt	cdr3_aa
once	16	TRBV28	TRBJ1-6	NA	TGTGCCAGCAGTTTTGTCAGCGTCGGTATTGATTCACCCCTCCACTTT	CASSFVSVGIDSPLHF
NA	15	TRBV15	TRBJ1-6	NA	TGTGCCACCGCGGCCGGGGGGGGGAATAATTCACCCCTCCACTTT	CATAAGGGNNSPLHF
once	16	TRBV5-4	TRBJ2-7	NA	TGTGCCAGCAGCTTGGCGGGCGCGACAGGAGATTACGAGCAGTACTTC	CASSLAGATGDYEQYF
NA	16	TRBV20-1	TRBJ2-5	TRBD2	TGCAGTGCTAGGGGGCTGCGGACTAGCGGGAGGGAGACCCAGTACTTC	CSARGLRTSGRETQYF
NA	17	TRBV28	TRBJ2-1	TRBD1	TGTGCCAGCAGTCGTCAACAGGGGGCAGGAGGGTACAATGAGCAGTTCTTC	CASSRQQGAGGYNEQFF
NA	13	TRBV7-9	TRBJ2-7	NA	TGTGCCAGCAGCTTTCGCTCTCCCTACGAGCAGTACTTC	CASSFRSPYEQYF
NA	15	TRBV29-1	TRBJ2-2	NA	TGCAGCCCTGGGAGATGGGGCAGCCACACCGGGGAGCTGTTTTTT	CSPGRWGSHTGELFF
NA	15	TRBV6-2/TRBV6-3	TRBJ1-2	NA	TGTGCCAGCGCAACGGCGGGGAGCCTCATCTATGGCTACACCTTC	CASATAGSLIYGYTF
NA	15	TRBV20-1	TRBJ2-7	TRBD1	TGCAGTGCTAGAGATTGGGCAGGGGGTAGCTACGAGCAGTACTTC	CSARDWAGGSYEQYF
NA	17	TRBV6-2/TRBV6-3	TRBJ2-2	NA	TGTGCCAGCAGTTTCCCCCGAGACCAGGTCGAGACCGGGGAGCTGTTTTTT	CASSFPRDQVETGELFF
NA	14	TRBV20-1	TRBJ2-1	TRBD2	TGCAGTGCTCTCAGCGGGAGGGCCAACAATGAGCAGTTCTTC	CSALSGRANNEQFF
NA	13	TRBV7-9	TRBJ1-5	NA	TGTGCCAGCCGCGGCTGGGGAAATCAGCCCCAGCATTTT	CASRGWGNQPQHF
once	13	TRBV7-3	TRBJ1-5	NA	TGTGCCAGCAGCTTAACAGCAAATCAGCCCCAGCATTTT	CASSLTANQPQHF
NA	15	TRBV29-1	TRBJ2-1	TRBD2	TGCAGCGTTGAAGGACTAGCGGGAGGGCTGAATGAGCAGTTCTTC	CSVEGLAGGLNEQFF
NA	14	TRBV20-1	TRBJ1-2	TRBD1	TGCAGTGCTAGAGAGATGGACAGGGCGTATGGCTACACCTTC	CSAREMDRAYGYTF
NA	13	TRBV13	TRBJ2-7	NA	TGTGCCAGCAGCTCCACAGGTTCGAGGGAGCAGTACTTC	CASSSTGSREQYF
NA	14	TRBV7-2	TRBJ1-1	TRBD1	TGTGCCAGCAGCCCAGGGGGCATGAACACTGAAGCTTTCTTT	CASSPGGMNTEAFF
NA	12	TRBV13	TRBJ1-1	NA	TGTGCCAGCAGCTTTGGTGACACTGAAGCTTTCTTT	CASSFGDTEAFF
NA	13	TRBV10-3	TRBJ1-1	NA	TGTGCCATCAGTGCATACTCGAACACTGAAGCTTTCTTT	CAISAYSNTEAFF